These 25 T cell receptor beta chains were all obtained from the same sample, sequenced in a study of cytomegalovirus exposure and HLA in healthy donors. Only in-frame clones appear in the TCRdb table, and some are missing; sequencing was by immunoSEQ multiplex PCR. The sample contains about 130,000 clones, 90% to 97% of which appear only once. Material: PBMCs. The receptors originated from a man aged 18 to 30 in good health and CMV-seronegative.

Here the CDR3 reads CASRDRIRIYGYTF. CDR3 bases: TGTGCCAGCAGGGACAGGATAAGGATTTATGGCTACACCTTC. The chain employs TRBV28 and TRBJ1-2; 7 nucleotides match TRBD1. J lost 5 bases, V lost 6 bases, and 9 bases had no gene match. From germline, CDR1 is MDHEN and CDR2 SYDVKM. The CDR3 spans 14 residues.

This chain links TRBV29-1 with TRBJ1-1; no definite D call. CDR1 SQVTM and CDR2 ANQGSEA come from the germline V gene. V was cut by 7 bases and J by 11 bases, with 20 bases left in between. The CDR3 loop spans 12 amino acids. The CDR3 bases are TGCAGCGGAGGAGAGGCCGGGATCACGGCTTTCTTT. It is translated as CSGGEAGITAFF.

The chain couples TRBV27 to TRBJ1-3, with D tentatively TRBD1 (5 bases). With 3 bases removed from V and 4 bases from J, the gap between germline ends came to 10 bases. This CDR3 spans 14 amino acids. Germline-derived CDR1 and CDR2 are MNHEY and SMNVEV (reference sequence). The DNA of the CDR3 is TGTGCCAGCAGTTTTACAGGAATCGGAAACACCATATATTTT. Its protein is CASSFTGIGNTIYF.

The chain is built from TRBV13 and TRBJ2-1, with D possibly being TRBD2 (5 bases). Trimming stripped 5 bases from V and 8 bases from J, with 13 bases between. The CDR3 is made up of 13 amino acids. Germline assignment: CDR1 PRHDT and CDR2 FYEKMQ (reference sequence). The CDR3 DNA sequence: TGTGCCAGCAGCCCCCTCCACGGGGATGAGCAGTTCTTC. Translation gives CASSPLHGDEQFF.

J is TRBJ2-7 and V is TRBV7-9, with D possibly matching TRBD1 (5 bases). The V gene lost 5 bases and the J gene lost 5 bases, with 16 bases spanning the gap. The CDR3 loop spans 14 amino acids. Germline lookup yields CDR1 SEHNR and CDR2 FQNEAQ (reference sequence). The CDR3 is CASSRIPGNHEQYF. CDR3 sequence (DNA): TGTGCCAGCAGCCGTATCCCAGGGAATCACGAGCAGTACTTC.

The chain uses TRBV27 and TRBJ1-1; possible D gene TRBD1, 5 bases. Germline CDR1 is MNHEY and CDR2 is SMNVEV (reference sequence). The CDR3 contains 14 residues. Trimming cost V 4 bases and J 0 bases, with 9 bases left between them. The CDR3 nucleotides are TGTGCCAGCAGTTCCCTCAGGGTGAACACTGAAGCTTTCTTT. Its protein product is CASSSLRVNTEAFF.

The chain recombines TRBV27 with TRBJ1-2, with 7 bases aligning to TRBD1. Germline CDR1 is MNHEY and CDR2 is SMNVEV (reference sequence). CDR3 length equals 13 residues. The V and J ends lost 2 bases and 6 bases, in that order; junction bases with no gene match: 3. CDR3 protein: CASSLRDRDGYTF. The CDR3 bases are TGTGCCAGCAGTTTAAGAGACAGGGATGGCTACACCTTC.

V and J are TRBV9 and TRBJ2-1, with 7 bases fitting TRBD2. CDR1 and CDR2 from the germline V gene are SGDLS and YYNGEE. V lost 0 bases and J lost 1; bases outside the gene matches: 4. The CDR3 is 16 amino acids. The CDR3 DNA reads TGTGCCAGCAGCGTAGGAGGCGGGAGTTCCTACAATGAGCAGTTCTTC. As protein: CASSVGGGSSYNEQFF.

V gene TRBV6-1 combines with J gene TRBJ2-3, with 9 positions matching TRBD1. V was clipped by 6 bases and J by 7 bases; unmatched bases: 17. This CDR3 comprises 17 residues. Germline CDR1 reads MNHNS; CDR2 reads SASEGT. CDR3 in DNA: TGTGCCAGCAGAGAAAGCCCAGGACAGGGGCGTTTAAATACGCAGTATTTT. Translated: CASRESPGQGRLNTQYF.

The chain carries TRBV27 and TRBJ2-1; TRBD1 matches 7 bases. Germline V gene sequence: CDR1 MNHEY, CDR2 SMNVEV (reference sequence). CDR3 length: 16 amino acids. Trimming at V came to 5 bases and at J to 9 bases, leaving 16 bases not matched to a gene. The CDR3: CASSPTNRGWSGEQFF. The CDR3 DNA sequence: TGTGCCAGCAGTCCTACCAACAGGGGTTGGAGCGGTGAGCAGTTCTTC.

The chain joins TRBV28 to TRBJ1-1; D perhaps matches TRBD1 (6 bases). V was pared by 10 bases and J by 2 bases, with 17 bases between. Germline loops: CDR1 MDHEN, CDR2 SYDVKM. The CDR3 is made up of 14 amino acids. This CDR3 is CAISSPGGNTEAFF. The CDR3 DNA follows: TGTGCCATCTCATCACCGGGGGGCAACACTGAAGCTTTCTTT.

The V and J genes are TRBV9 and TRBJ2-1; D remains unclear. This CDR3 spans 15 amino acids. Trimming took 0 bases from V and 0 from J, leaving 7 bases between them. Germline-derived CDR1 and CDR2 are SGDLS and YYNGEE. The DNA for the CDR3 is TGTGCCAGCAGCGTAGAACTAAGCTCCTACAATGAGCAGTTCTTC. It translates to CASSVELSSYNEQFF. Together with reference TRBV9 and TRBJ2-1, the CDR3 gives the full variable domain: DSGVTQTPKHLITATGQRVTLRCSPRSGDLSVYWYQQSLDQGLQFLIQYYNGEERAKGNILERFSAQQFPDLHSELNLSSLELGDSALYFCASSVELSSYNEQFFGPGTRLTVL.

The chain recombines TRBV7-3 with TRBJ2-3, with D possibly being TRBD2 (5 bases). This CDR3 is 12 amino acids long. In germline, CDR1 is SGHTA, CDR2 FQGTGA. V gave up 5 bases and J gave up 6 bases, with 9 bases separating them. The DNA for the CDR3 is TGTGCCAGCAGCCTCACGGGGGATACGCAGTATTTT. Encoded protein: CASSLTGDTQYF.

The chain recombines TRBV11-2 with TRBJ2-7, with 10 bases identical to TRBD1. With 3 bases clipped from V and 3 bases from J, the junction kept 5 bases outside the gene matches. In germline, CDR1 is SGHAT, CDR2 FQNNGV. The CDR3 covers 15 residues. CDR3 sequence reads: CASSFVRTGGYEQYF. DNA of the CDR3: TGTGCCAGCAGCTTCGTACGGACAGGGGGCTACGAGCAGTACTTC.

The count of this clone is one. The V call is TRBV27, the J call TRBJ2-2, with TRBD2 matching 7 bases. CDR3 size: 18 residues. V was clipped by 5 bases and J by 5 bases; unmatched bases: 17. Germline V gene sequence: CDR1 MNHEY, CDR2 SMNVEV (reference sequence). The CDR3: CASSPSLGGGKSTGELFF. DNA for the CDR3: TGTGCCAGCAGTCCAAGCCTTGGGGGGGGAAAGTCGACCGGGGAGCTGTTTTTT.

V and J are TRBV28 and TRBJ1-5; tentative D call: TRBD1 (5 bases). The germline V gene encodes CDR1 MDHEN and CDR2 SYDVKM. This CDR3 is built from 14 residues. Trimming shortened V by 2 bases and J by 6 bases, and 11 bases separated the two germline ends. The DNA for the CDR3 is TGTGCCAGCAGTTTAAAGGGGCTAAGTCAGCCCCAGCATTTT. Translation: CASSLKGLSQPQHF.

The chain has TRBV5-5 and TRBJ1-1, with a possible D match to TRBD1 (5 bases). The CDR3 sequence is 14 residues long. V lost 0 bases and J 6 bases, leaving 12 bases between the germline ends. Germline-derived CDR1 and CDR2 are SGHKS and YYEKEE (reference sequence). The CDR3 DNA is TGTGCCAGCAGCTTGGCCTCTTGGGGCTCTGAAGCTTTCTTT. Translated: CASSLASWGSEAFF.

The chain joins TRBV7-6 to TRBJ2-3; 11 nucleotides agree with TRBD2. The CDR3 is made up of 15 amino acids. Looked up from germline, CDR1 is SGHVS and CDR2 is FNYEAQ. The V gene end was trimmed by 4 bases and the J gene end by 1 base; junction bases not matched to a gene: 1. The DNA for the CDR3 is TGTGCCAGCAGCTCGGGACTAGCGGGCACAGATACGCAGTATTTT. Its translation is CASSSGLAGTDTQYF.

V gene TRBV5-1 combines with J gene TRBJ1-3; D remains unclear. The germline gives CDR1 SGHRS, CDR2 YFSETQ. This CDR3 has 15 residues. The germline V and J ends were trimmed by 4 bases and 2 bases, with 13 bases remaining between them. The CDR3 nucleotides read TGCGCCAGCAGCCCGGGTCTGACTCCTGGAAACACCATATATTTT. This translates into CASSPGLTPGNTIYF.

The genes are TRBV6-4 and TRBJ1-2; TRBD1 matches 9 bases. The CDR3 length is 14 residues. CDR1 is MRHNA, CDR2 SNTAGT, per germline. V lost 0 bases and J lost 4; bases outside the gene matches: 0. The CDR3 bases are TGTGCCAGCAGTGACTCGACAGGGGGCTATGGCTACACCTTC. This sequence encodes CASSDSTGGYGYTF.

This sequence joins TRBV6-5 and TRBJ2-7, with TRBD1 matching over 10 bases. The V gene's germline CDR1 is MNHEY and CDR2 SVGAGI. The CDR3 has 15 amino acids. V lost 2 bases to trimming and J lost 4 bases; unmatched junction nucleotides: 5. The CDR3 reads CASSYRTGGRYEQYF. CDR3 nucleotides: TGTGCCAGCAGTTACCGGACAGGGGGGAGATACGAGCAGTACTTC.

The rearrangement links TRBV13 to TRBJ2-5; 7 bases are a match to TRBD2. The CDR3 is 15 amino acids. Per the germline V gene, CDR1 is PRHDT and CDR2 is FYEKMQ (reference sequence). The V and J ends lost 2 bases and 2 bases, in that order; junction bases with no gene match: 5. CDR3 amino acids: CASSLSSGPQETQYF. Here the CDR3 DNA reads TGTGCCAGCAGCTTATCTAGCGGACCGCAAGAGACCCAGTACTTC.

The chain employs TRBV6-1 and TRBJ2-7; D may be TRBD2 (5 bases). The germline V and J ends were trimmed by 6 bases and 0 bases, with 12 bases remaining between them. Germline-derived CDR1 and CDR2 are MNHNS and SASEGT. The CDR3 sequence is 14 residues long. CDR3 bases: TGTGCCAGCAGAGGAGACGGGGACTCCTACGAGCAGTACTTC. Amino acids: CASRGDGDSYEQYF.

This sequence joins TRBV5-5 and TRBJ2-7; 7 nucleotides agree with TRBD2. This CDR3 has 15 amino acids. The germline CDR1 and CDR2 sequences are SGHKS and YYEKEE (reference sequence). The V and J ends lost 4 bases and 2 bases, in that order; junction bases with no gene match: 9. CDR3 DNA sequence: TGTGCCAGCAGCGGAACTAGCGATTCACCCTACGAGCAGTACTTC. Protein sequence: CASSGTSDSPYEQYF. Filled out from reference TRBV5-5 and TRBJ2-7, the complete variable domain reads DAGVTQSPTHLIKTRGQQVTLRCSPISGHKSVSWYQQVLGQGPQFIFQYYEKEERGRGNFPDRFSARQFPNYSSELNVNALLLGDSALYLCASSGTSDSPYEQYFGPGTRLTVT.

V usage is TRBV27 and J usage is TRBJ2-1; 7 nucleotides agree with TRBD2. J gave up 7 bases and V 5 bases, and 5 bases lay outside the gene matches. The CDR3 spans 13 residues. In germline, CDR1 is MNHEY, CDR2 SMNVEV (reference sequence). CDR3 region: CASSLTSENEQFF. The CDR3 region has the DNA TGTGCCAGCAGTCTAACTAGCGAAAATGAGCAGTTCTTC.